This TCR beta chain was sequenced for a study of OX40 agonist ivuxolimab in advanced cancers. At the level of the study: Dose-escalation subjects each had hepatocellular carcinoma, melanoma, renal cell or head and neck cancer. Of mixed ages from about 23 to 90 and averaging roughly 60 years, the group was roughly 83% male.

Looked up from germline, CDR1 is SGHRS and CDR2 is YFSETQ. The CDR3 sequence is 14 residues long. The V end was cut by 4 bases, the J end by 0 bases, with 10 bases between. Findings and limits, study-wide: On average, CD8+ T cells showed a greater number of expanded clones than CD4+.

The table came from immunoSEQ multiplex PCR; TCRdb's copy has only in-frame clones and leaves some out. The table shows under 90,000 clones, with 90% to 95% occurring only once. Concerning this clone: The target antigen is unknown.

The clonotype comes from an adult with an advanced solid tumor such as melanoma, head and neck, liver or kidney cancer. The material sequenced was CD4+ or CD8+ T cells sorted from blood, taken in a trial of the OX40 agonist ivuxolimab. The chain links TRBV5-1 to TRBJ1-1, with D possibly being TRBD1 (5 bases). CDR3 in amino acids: CASSPDIMNTEAFF. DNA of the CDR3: TGCGCCAGCAGCCCGGACATCATGAACACTGAAGCTTTCTTT. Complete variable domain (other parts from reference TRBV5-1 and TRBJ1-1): KAGVTQTPRYLIKTRGQQVTLSCSPISGHRSVSWYQQTPGQGLQFLFEYFSETQRNKGNFPGRFSGRQFSNSRSEMNVSTLELGDSALYLCASSPDIMNTEAFFGQGTRLTVV.